The next 32 T cell receptor beta chains were all read from a single sample in a study of T cell repertoires in cytomegalovirus infection. These receptors' antigens are unknown. Each CDR3 protein gets one entry after TCRdb re-called the reads with MiXCR. The repertoire holds some 920,000 distinct CDR3 sequences, approximately 31% seen once, with more than 13% in the top ten. Material: cultured CD8+ T cells from PBMCs, obtained from culture after CMV antigen stimulation. Receptor source: a human donor in good health (CMV status not recorded). Some clones in this sample may be carry-over from other donors' samples.

V usage is TRBV4-1 and J usage is TRBJ2-3; D ambiguous. The germline V gene has CDR1 MGHRA and CDR2 YSYEKL. Trimming left V 1 base short and J 4 bases short, with 6 bases between. The CDR3 consists of 13 residues. The CDR3 region has the DNA TGCGCCAGCAGCCAAGCGGAGTCAGATACGCAGTATTTT. It translates to CASSQAESDTQYF.

The chain employs TRBV20-1 and TRBJ2-1, with 9 bases fitting TRBD2. With 0 bases clipped from V and 3 bases from J, the junction kept 9 bases outside the gene matches. CDR1 is DFQATT, CDR2 SNEGSKA, per germline (reference sequence). The CDR3 extends over 17 amino acids. CDR3 DNA: TGCAGTGCTAGAGATCCGGTAGCGGGGGACCTCTACAATGAGCAGTTCTTC. This encodes CSARDPVAGDLYNEQFF.

J is TRBJ2-7 and V is TRBV20-1, with TRBD2 matching over 8 bases. Germline CDR1 reads DFQATT; CDR2 reads SNEGSKA (reference sequence). The CDR3 is 16 amino acids. Unmatched junction bases numbered 11, after V lost 0 bases and J lost 4 bases. The CDR3 here is CSARDTQRGGIYEQYF. CDR3 sequence (DNA): TGCAGTGCTAGAGATACCCAACGGGGGGGCATATACGAGCAGTACTTC.

This clonotype has ten or more counts. The rearrangement uses TRBV7-6 and TRBJ2-3; 7 nucleotides match TRBD1. Germline values: CDR1 SGHVS, CDR2 FNYEAQ. With 5 bases clipped from V and 3 bases from J, the junction kept 5 bases outside the gene matches. This CDR3 region has 14 residues. CDR3 sequence reads: CASSPTGETDTQYF. CDR3 nucleotides: TGTGCCAGCAGCCCCACAGGGGAAACAGATACGCAGTATTTT.

Details on this clonotype: The junction does not match germline at one end; this may be a read error. The chain has TRBV11-1 and TRBJ1-2, with D uncertain. CDR3 length equals 15 residues. Germline assignment: CDR1 SGHAT and CDR2 FQDESV (reference sequence). For the CDR3, the DNA is TGTGCCAACAGCTTAGTTCCAGCTACTAACTATGGCTACACCTTC. Translated, it gives CANSLVPATNYGYTF.

CDR3 in DNA: TGTGCCAGCAGTTACTCTCCCGGGATCAATGAGCAGTTCTTC. This codes for CASSYSPGINEQFF. V is TRBV6-5 and J is TRBJ2-1; weak D call: TRBD2 (5 bases). CDR1 and CDR2 (germline): MNHEY, SVGAGI. This CDR3 contains 14 residues. The V gene lost 0 bases and the J gene lost 6 bases, with 9 bases spanning the gap.

This clonotype was detected only a few times. This chain uses TRBV10-3 with TRBJ2-7; tentatively, D is TRBD1 or TRBD2 (7 bases each). The CDR3 has 16 residues. The germline V gene has CDR1 ENHRY and CDR2 SYGVKD. Trimming shortened V by 1 base and J by 4 bases, and 17 bases separated the two germline ends. As DNA, the CDR3 is TGTGCCATCAGTGAGTACCAGGGGGGGCCTACTTACGAGCAGTACTTC. This translates into CAISEYQGGPTYEQYF.

The V call is TRBV27, the J call TRBJ1-5; 7 nucleotides line up with TRBD1. This CDR3 contains 16 residues. Germline trimming cut 7 bases from V and 1 base from J; bases unmatched to any gene: 10. Per the germline V gene, CDR1 is MNHEY and CDR2 is SMNVEV (reference sequence). The CDR3 DNA reads as TGTGCCAGCACCGCAACAGGGGAGGGAAGCAATCAGCCCCAGCATTTT. This codes for CASTATGEGSNQPQHF.

At least ten counts were recorded for this clonotype. This chain uses TRBV7-6 with TRBJ2-3; TRBD2 matches at 11 bases. V trimming: 4 bases; J trimming: 4 bases; junction bases outside the gene matches: 7. The CDR3 length is 16 residues. Germline assignment: CDR1 SGHVS and CDR2 FNYEAQ. This chain's CDR3 is CASSSSGGPRPDTQYF. The DNA for the CDR3 is TGTGCCAGCAGCTCTAGCGGGGGGCCCAGGCCAGATACGCAGTATTTT.

The V call is TRBV20-1, the J call TRBJ2-5, with 8 bases identical to TRBD2. The germline gives CDR1 DFQATT, CDR2 SNEGSKA (reference sequence). With 5 bases clipped from V and 1 base from J, the junction kept 9 bases outside the gene matches. This CDR3 is built from 15 residues. The CDR3 region is CSAPAGGWAQETQYF. CDR3 nucleotides: TGCAGTGCTCCCGCGGGGGGTTGGGCCCAAGAGACCCAGTACTTC.

The rearrangement joins TRBV2 to TRBJ1-1; D possibly corresponds to TRBD1 (5 bases). The CDR3 totals 13 residues. CDR1 and CDR2 from the germline V gene are SNHLY and FYNNEI. Trimming stripped 1 base from V and 4 bases from J, with 7 bases between. CDR3: CASSEGRVTEAFF. In nucleotides, the CDR3 is TGTGCCAGCAGTGAAGGCAGGGTCACTGAAGCTTTCTTT.

V usage is TRBV29-1 and J usage is TRBJ2-1; 7 bases map to TRBD2. The CDR3 length is 12 residues. V shed 6 bases, J shed 4 bases, and the junction held 3 bases outside the gene matches. The germline gives CDR1 SQVTM, CDR2 ANQGSEA. Here the CDR3 reads CSVAGVYNEQFF. CDR3 sequence (DNA): TGCAGCGTCGCGGGGGTATACAATGAGCAGTTCTTC.

In this sample, this clonotype turned up a few times. The gene calls are TRBV4-1 and TRBJ1-5; D is uncertain. CDR3 size: 15 residues. Looked up from germline, CDR1 is MGHRA and CDR2 is YSYEKL. The V gene lost 1 base and the J gene lost 5 bases, with 12 bases spanning the gap. The CDR3 DNA reads as TGCGCCAGCAGCCAAGGTACATATATGGATCAGCCCCAGCATTTT. It translates to CASSQGTYMDQPQHF.

Concerning this clonotype itself: One base away lies a much larger clone, so this may be a sequencing read error. The chain carries TRBV6-1 and TRBJ2-1; the D call may be TRBD1 or TRBD2 (6 bases each). This CDR3 contains 14 residues. Germline V gene data show CDR1 as MNHNS and CDR2 as SASEGT. V dropped 6 bases and J dropped 8 bases, with 17 bases sitting between them. CDR3 protein: CASSHFGGLDEQFF. In DNA, the CDR3 is TGTGCCAGCAGCCACTTTGGGGGGCTGGATGAGCAGTTCTTC.

There are a few counts of this clonotype. The J gene is TRBJ1-1, the V gene TRBV11-2; no clear D. V lost 4 bases and J lost 1, with 10 bases in between. The germline CDR1 and CDR2 sequences are SGHAT and FQNNGV. The CDR3 loop spans 14 amino acids. DNA of the CDR3: TGTGCCAGCAGCTCCAGACCCTGGAACACTGAAGCTTTCTTT. Translating it yields CASSSRPWNTEAFF.

This clonotype was counted many times. The V call is TRBV7-9, the J call TRBJ2-2, with 7 bases that match TRBD1. Germline-derived CDR1 and CDR2 are SEHNR and FQNEAQ (reference sequence). The CDR3 consists of 14 residues. CDR3 protein: CAVPGQWNTGELFF. The CDR3 coding sequence is TGTGCAGTCCCGGGACAGTGGAACACCGGGGAGCTGTTTTTT.

The rearrangement uses TRBV3-1 and TRBJ1-1; D may be TRBD1 (5 bases). Trimming pared 0 bases from V and 2 bases from J, leaving 28 bases between. CDR3 length equals 21 residues. Germline values: CDR1 LGHDT, CDR2 YNNKEL (reference sequence). This chain's CDR3 is CASSQENVSAGRVVGNTEAFF. The CDR3 coding sequence is TGTGCCAGCAGCCAAGAGAACGTTTCGGCAGGCAGGGTTGTAGGAAACACTGAAGCTTTCTTT. Filled out from reference TRBV3-1 and TRBJ1-1, the complete variable domain reads DTAVSQTPKYLVTQMGNDKSIKCEQNLGHDTMYWYKQDSKKFLKIMFSYNNKELIINETVPNRFSPKSPDKAHLNLHINSLELGDSAVYFCASSQENVSAGRVVGNTEAFFGQGTRLTVV.

V is TRBV28 and J is TRBJ2-2, with TRBD2 matching over 10 bases. Germline-derived CDR1 and CDR2 are MDHEN and SYDVKM. V was clipped by 2 bases and J by 4 bases; unmatched bases: 7. The CDR3 is made up of 17 amino acids. CDR3 in DNA: TGTGCCAGCAGTTTAGTCGGGACTAGCGCTCTCACCGGGGAGCTGTTTTTT. Residues: CASSLVGTSALTGELFF.

This clonotype was seen many times. The genes are TRBV7-9 and TRBJ2-7; D not resolved. The CDR3 runs to 12 residues. Germline-derived CDR1 and CDR2 are SEHNR and FQNEAQ (reference sequence). V was shortened by 3 bases and J by 6 bases, with 9 bases between the two germline ends. For the CDR3, the DNA is TGTGCCAGCAGCTTCATTGCTTTCGAGCAGTACTTC. It is translated as CASSFIAFEQYF.

Ten or more counts support this clonotype. The chain uses TRBV7-8 and TRBJ1-2; no clear D. The CDR3 consists of 15 residues. From germline, CDR1 is SGHVS and CDR2 FQNEAQ. Trimming stripped 6 bases from V and 0 bases from J, with 14 bases between. The CDR3 DNA follows: TGTGCCAGCAGTTTCGAGGCATCCCCTAACTATGGCTACACCTTC. This codes for CASSFEASPNYGYTF.

This clonotype has ten or more counts. The CDR3 coding sequence is TGTGCCAGCAGTTTACGGACAGCAAAAAGCAATGAGCAGTTCTTC. Translating it yields CASSLRTAKSNEQFF. The rearrangement joins TRBV28 to TRBJ2-1; perhaps TRBD1 as D (6 bases). The length of the CDR3 is 15 residues. Trimming shortened V by 2 bases and J by 6 bases, and 14 bases separated the two germline ends. The germline CDR1 and CDR2 sequences are MDHEN and SYDVKM.

This clonotype has just a few counts. The junction departs from the called germline gene at one end, perhaps through a read error. The rearrangement links TRBV7-2 to TRBJ2-6; unclear D gene. The germline gives CDR1 SGHTA, CDR2 FQGNSA. CDR3 size: 15 residues. For the CDR3, the DNA is TGTGCCAGCAGTTGGATGGCCTCTGTGGCCAACGTCCTGACTTTC. Protein: CASSWMASVANVLTF.

The chain couples TRBV20-1 to TRBJ2-5; a possible D gene is TRBD1 (6 bases). The V end was cut by 7 bases, the J end by 4 bases, with 22 bases between. Germline assignment: CDR1 DFQATT and CDR2 SNEGSKA (reference sequence). The CDR3 loop spans 15 amino acids. The DNA for the CDR3 is TGCAGTGAGGGGGTCCCCACCGACCTGGGAGAGACCCAGTACTTC. Amino acid sequence: CSEGVPTDLGETQYF.

The chain recombines TRBV28 with TRBJ1-1; TRBD1 matches 7 bases. The CDR3 loop spans 13 amino acids. Trimming took 7 bases from V and 3 from J; bases not matched to a gene: 5. Germline-derived CDR1 and CDR2 are MDHEN and SYDVKM. The DNA for the CDR3 is TGTGCCAGCAAAGGGGGCTTGTACACTGAAGCTTTCTTT. Translating gives CASKGGLYTEAFF.

This clonotype was detected ten times or more. This chain uses TRBV12-3 or TRBV12-4 with TRBJ2-7; D may be TRBD1 or TRBD2 (5 bases each). The CDR3 length is 12 residues. V dropped 3 bases and J dropped 5 bases, with 8 bases sitting between them. The DNA for the CDR3 is TGTGCCAGCAGTTTTGGGGGTGACGAGCAGTACTTC. It yields the protein CASSFGGDEQYF.

This clonotype appeared a few times. V is TRBV6-5 and J is TRBJ1-2, with 7 bases aligning to TRBD1. Germline-derived CDR1 and CDR2 are MNHEY and SVGAGI. This CDR3 has 13 amino acids. V was clipped by 0 bases and J by 6 bases; unmatched bases: 1. DNA for the CDR3: TGTGCCAGCAGTTACTCCGGGACAGATGGCTACACCTTC. This codes for CASSYSGTDGYTF.

This clonotype has a handful of counts. CDR3 coding DNA: TGTGCCAGCAGCTTACCCGCCGGGGATGAAGAGACCCAGTACTTC. Residues: CASSLPAGDEETQYF. This chain uses TRBV7-3 with TRBJ2-5, with a tentative D call TRBD2 (5 bases). Germline CDR1 SGHTA, CDR2 FQGTGA. The CDR3 sequence is 15 residues long. V was trimmed by 2 bases and J by 3 bases, leaving 13 bases between them.

The rearrangement uses TRBV9 and TRBJ2-1; 8 nucleotides line up with TRBD1. The junction had 10 bases not matched to a gene; V was cut back by 4 bases and J by 4 bases. Germline V gives CDR1 SGDLS, CDR2 YYNGEE. The CDR3 length is 16 residues. CDR3 sequence reads: CASSFVQGASYNEQFF. The CDR3 nucleotides are TGTGCCAGCAGCTTCGTCCAGGGGGCCTCTTACAATGAGCAGTTCTTC.

This clonotype occurred a few times. In DNA form, the CDR3 reads TGTGCCAGCAGTTACTCTCTAGCCTCGGATGAGCAGTTCTTC. It translates to CASSYSLASDEQFF. This chain joins TRBV6-2 or TRBV6-3 and TRBJ2-1; D is perhaps TRBD2 (5 bases). The length of the CDR3 is 14 residues. Trimming left V 0 bases short and J 8 bases short, with 11 bases between. The germline gives CDR1 MNHEY, CDR2 SVGEGT.

The chain uses TRBV6-5 and TRBJ2-1; a weak D match, TRBD1 (6 bases). The CDR3 runs 12 residues. The germline gives CDR1 MNHEY, CDR2 SVGAGI. Deletions cut 7 bases from V and 4 bases from J, with 8 bases between. This CDR3 reads CASTDSYNEQFF. DNA of the CDR3: TGTGCCAGCACGGACAGTTACAATGAGCAGTTCTTC.

The sample holds a few counts of this clonotype. The V and J genes are TRBV9 and TRBJ2-1, with 8 bases lining up with TRBD1. Per germline, CDR1 SGDLS and CDR2 YYNGEE. V dropped 4 bases and J dropped 5; count of bases not matched to a gene: 8. The CDR3 is made up of 15 amino acids. CDR3 amino acids: CASSQTGAPHNEQFF. DNA for the CDR3: TGTGCCAGCAGCCAGACAGGGGCCCCCCACAATGAGCAGTTCTTC.

The sample holds many counts of this clonotype. The rearrangement links TRBV7-2 to TRBJ1-2; D is possibly TRBD1 (6 bases). The germline gives CDR1 SGHTA, CDR2 FQGNSA. Trimming left V 6 bases short and J 2 bases short, with 10 bases between. The CDR3 totals 13 residues. Here the CDR3 reads CASSYTGNYGYTF. The CDR3 nucleotides read TGTGCCAGCAGTTATACAGGGAACTATGGCTACACCTTC.